This T cell receptor beta chain was obtained from a study of T cells in Graves' hyperthyroidism and ophthalmopathy. Study-wide results and limits: Expanded thyroid clonotypes (above 0.001) were mostly also found in blood. Model-based prediction identified ophthalmopathy a median around 6.7 months prior to its onset.

The authors deemed Graves' hyperthyroidism stable absent ophthalmopathy progression within 18 months. The TCR beta CDR3 regions underwent amplification using RNA transcripts as the source. Using the HTBI primer set, a first-round RT-PCR was run on the TCR CDR3. MiXCR, applied by TCRdb to the multiplex PCR reads, yields one record per CDR3 protein. The table has just over 550,000 distinct CDR3 sequences, approximately 44% seen once. As regards this clonotype: Its cognate antigen is unknown.

The V gene's germline CDR1 is SNHLY and CDR2 FYNNEI. V shed 5 bases, J shed 3 bases, and the junction held 9 bases outside the gene matches. The CDR3 contains 17 residues. Sequenced material: peripheral blood or thyroid tissue (not recorded which). The sequence derives from a woman aged 18-30 years with Graves' hyperthyroidism. V and J are TRBV2 and TRBJ1-6; the match to TRBD1 covers 8 bases. CDR3 in DNA: TGTGCCAGCAGTTACGGGCAGGGGGCCGTCTATAATTCACCCCTCCACTTT. Its translation: CASSYGQGAVYNSPLHF.